The T cell receptor (beta chain) under discussion was sequenced for a study of blood T cell repertoires in COVID-19. Germline V CDR1 and CDR2: SGHRS, YFSETQ. The V end lost 0 bases, the J end lost 0 bases, and 10 bases lay between the germline ends. This CDR3 contains 16 residues. The protocol was immunoSEQ multiplex PCR, while the TCRdb copy is restricted to in-frame clones and leaves out a portion. The sample consists of 120,000 to 150,000 clones, 75% to 85% of them appearing once. The material sequenced was peripheral blood. The gene calls are TRBV5-1 and TRBJ1-3; D is ambiguous. The source of this sequence is an elderly woman with acute or convalescent COVID-19. The CDR3 DNA sequence: TGCGCCAGCAGCTTGGTTGCGGCATACTCTGGAAACACCATATATTTT. This sequence encodes CASSLVAAYSGNTIYF.